One sample yielded the 8 T cell receptor beta chains listed below, sequenced in a study of Ad26.COV2.S vaccination and SARS-CoV-2 variants. Only in-frame clones appear in the TCRdb table, and some are missing; sequencing was by immunoSEQ multiplex PCR. This table has 43,000 or so clones, about 80% appearing once. Source: peripheral blood, taken after recovery from COVID-19. The receptor set was obtained from a human donor who had recovered from COVID-19.

The chain carries TRBV7-8 and TRBJ2-5; D is unresolved. CDR3 length equals 13 residues. Per the germline V gene, CDR1 is SGHVS and CDR2 is FQNEAQ. The V and J ends lost 1 base and 4 bases respectively, with 7 bases between them. CDR3 sequence: CASSLGRRETQYF. The CDR3 DNA reads as TGTGCCAGCAGCTTAGGCAGGAGAGAGACCCAGTACTTC. The full variable domain, in which reference TRBV7-8 and TRBJ2-5 provide the parts outside the CDR3, is GAGVSQSPRYKVAKRGQDVALRCDPISGHVSLFWYQQALGQGPEFLTYFQNEAQLDKSGLPSDRFFAERPEGSVSTLKIQRTQQEDSAVYLCASSLGRRETQYFGPGTRLLVL.

A single count supports this clone. The rearrangement links TRBV7-9 to TRBJ2-3, with 11 positions matching TRBD2. With V trimmed by 4 bases and J by 0 bases, 12 bases remained unmatched. This CDR3 has 19 amino acids. CDR1 SEHNR and CDR2 FQNEAQ come from the germline V gene (reference sequence). CDR3 sequence reads: CASSSRIAGGSLSTDTQYF. CDR3 nucleotides: TGTGCCAGCAGCTCACGAATAGCGGGGGGGTCCCTTAGCACAGATACGCAGTATTTT.

V usage is TRBV7-8 and J usage is TRBJ1-5, with 7 bases aligning to TRBD1. From germline, CDR1 is SGHVS and CDR2 FQNEAQ. J lost 9 bases, V lost 5 bases, and 10 bases had no gene match. This CDR3 comprises 14 residues. In DNA form, the CDR3 reads TGTGCCAGCAGCGACGGGATCCCAGGGGGGCCCCAGCATTTT. This encodes CASSDGIPGGPQHF.

The chain joins TRBV11-2 to TRBJ2-1, with D possibly being TRBD1 (6 bases). The V gene's germline CDR1 is SGHAT and CDR2 FQNNGV. Trimming left V 5 bases short and J 5 bases short, with 10 bases between. The CDR3 spans 13 residues. This CDR3 reads CASSPGQNNEQFF. The CDR3 nucleotides are TGTGCCAGCAGCCCCGGACAGAACAATGAGCAGTTCTTC.

The chain couples TRBV29-1 to TRBJ1-1; 12 nucleotides line up with TRBD1. The ends lost 4 bases at V and 0 bases at J; junction bases unmatched: 6. Germline V lookup: CDR1 SQVTM, CDR2 ANQGSEA. The CDR3 is made up of 16 amino acids. The CDR3, as DNA: TGCAGCGTTGCAGGTGGGACAGGGGGCCTGAACACTGAAGCTTTCTTT. Translated, it gives CSVAGGTGGLNTEAFF.

V usage is TRBV30 and J usage is TRBJ2-1; D remains ambiguous. The germline V and J ends were trimmed by 1 base and 9 bases, with 7 bases remaining between them. The V gene's germline CDR1 is GTSNPN and CDR2 SVGIG (reference sequence). This CDR3 comprises 11 residues. CDR3 DNA sequence: TGTGCCTGGAGTGAGCCCGCTGAGCAGTTCTTC. Translated, it gives CAWSEPAEQFF.

This clone occurred once. The chain recombines TRBV11-2 with TRBJ2-2, with D unclear. Trimming took off 1 base at V and 6 bases at J, with 12 bases between the two ends. The germline V gene has CDR1 SGHAT and CDR2 FQNNGV. The CDR3 is 15 residues long. The DNA for the CDR3 is TGTGCCAGCAGCTTAGTCGCCCAGTTTCCCGGGGAGCTGTTTTTT. It encodes CASSLVAQFPGELFF.

V is TRBV19 and J is TRBJ2-4, with 9 bases lining up with TRBD1. V lost 8 bases to trimming and J lost 8 bases; unmatched junction nucleotides: 7. Germline assignment: CDR1 LNHDA and CDR2 SQIVND (reference sequence). CDR3 length: 13 residues. The CDR3 here is CASSGTGKDIQYF. The DNA for the CDR3 is TGTGCCAGTTCCGGGACAGGGAAGGACATTCAGTACTTC.